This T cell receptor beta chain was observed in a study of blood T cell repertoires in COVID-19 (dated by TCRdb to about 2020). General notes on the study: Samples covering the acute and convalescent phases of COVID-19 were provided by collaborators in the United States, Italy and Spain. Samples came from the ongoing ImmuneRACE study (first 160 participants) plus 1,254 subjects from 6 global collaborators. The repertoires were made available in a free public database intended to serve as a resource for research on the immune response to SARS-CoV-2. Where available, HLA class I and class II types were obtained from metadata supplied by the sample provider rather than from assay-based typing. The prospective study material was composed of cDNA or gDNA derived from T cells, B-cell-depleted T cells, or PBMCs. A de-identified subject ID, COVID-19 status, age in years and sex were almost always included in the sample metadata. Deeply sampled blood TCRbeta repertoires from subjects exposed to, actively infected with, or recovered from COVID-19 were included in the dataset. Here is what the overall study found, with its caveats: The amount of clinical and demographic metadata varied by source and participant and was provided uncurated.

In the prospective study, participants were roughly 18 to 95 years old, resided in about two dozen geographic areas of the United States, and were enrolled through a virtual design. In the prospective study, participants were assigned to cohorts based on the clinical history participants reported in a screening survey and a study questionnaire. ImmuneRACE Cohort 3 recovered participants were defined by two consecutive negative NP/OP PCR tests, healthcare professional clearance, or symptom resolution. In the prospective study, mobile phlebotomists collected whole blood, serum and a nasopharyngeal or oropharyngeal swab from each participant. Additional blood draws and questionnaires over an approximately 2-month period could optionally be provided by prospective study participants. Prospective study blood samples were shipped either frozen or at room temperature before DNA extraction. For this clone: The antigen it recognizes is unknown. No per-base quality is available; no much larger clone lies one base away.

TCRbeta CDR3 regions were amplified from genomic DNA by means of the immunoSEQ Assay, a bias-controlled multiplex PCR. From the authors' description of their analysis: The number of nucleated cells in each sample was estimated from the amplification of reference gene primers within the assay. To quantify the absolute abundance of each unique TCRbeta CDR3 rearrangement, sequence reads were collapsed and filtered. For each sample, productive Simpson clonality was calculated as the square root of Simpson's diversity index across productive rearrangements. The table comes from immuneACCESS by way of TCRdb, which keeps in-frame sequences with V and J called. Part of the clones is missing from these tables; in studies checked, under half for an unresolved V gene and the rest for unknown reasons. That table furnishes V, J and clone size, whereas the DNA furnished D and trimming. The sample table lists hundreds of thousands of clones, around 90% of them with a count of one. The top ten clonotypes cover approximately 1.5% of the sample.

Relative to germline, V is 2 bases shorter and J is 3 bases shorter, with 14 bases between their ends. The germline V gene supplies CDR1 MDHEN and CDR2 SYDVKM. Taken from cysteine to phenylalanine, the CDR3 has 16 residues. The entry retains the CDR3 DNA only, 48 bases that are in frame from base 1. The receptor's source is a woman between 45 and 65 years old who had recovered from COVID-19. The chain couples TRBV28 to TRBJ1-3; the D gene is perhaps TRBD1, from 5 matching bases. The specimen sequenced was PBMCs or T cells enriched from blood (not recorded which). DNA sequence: TGTGCCAGCAGTTTAGCGGGACTACGTTTTGGAAACACCATATATTTT. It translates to CASSLAGLRFGNTIYF.